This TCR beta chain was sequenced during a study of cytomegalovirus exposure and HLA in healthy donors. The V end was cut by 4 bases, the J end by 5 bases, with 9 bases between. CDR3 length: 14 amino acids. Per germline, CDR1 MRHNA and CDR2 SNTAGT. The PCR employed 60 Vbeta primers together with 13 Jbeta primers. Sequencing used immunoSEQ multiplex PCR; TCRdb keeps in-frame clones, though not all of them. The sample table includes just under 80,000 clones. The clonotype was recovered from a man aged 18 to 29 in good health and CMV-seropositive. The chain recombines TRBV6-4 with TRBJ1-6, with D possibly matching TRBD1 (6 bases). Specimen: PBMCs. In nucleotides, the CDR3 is TGTGCCAGCAGTGCACAGGGAAATAATTCACCCCTCCACTTT. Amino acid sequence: CASSAQGNNSPLHF.